The 20 T cell receptor beta chains below were found in one sample sequenced in a study of blood T cell repertoires in COVID-19. This table comes from immunoSEQ multiplex PCR, and its TCRdb copy is limited to in-frame clones, with some not included. The sample lists 150,000 to 200,000 clones, 70% to 90% seen once, with 4.5% to 7.5% in the top ten. The sequencing input was PBMCs or T cells enriched from blood (not recorded which). The receptors were sampled from a man aged 35 to 55 who had recovered from COVID-19.

The chain employs TRBV2 and TRBJ2-1; 12 bases line up with TRBD2. Per germline, CDR1 SNHLY and CDR2 FYNNEI. Losses at the gene ends were 8 bases for V and 8 bases for J; bases not matched to a gene: 7. The CDR3 covers 14 residues. CDR3: CASGRTSGVDEQFF. As DNA, the CDR3 is TGTGCCAGCGGTAGGACTAGCGGGGTCGATGAGCAGTTCTTC.

The chain combines TRBV10-3 with TRBJ1-2, with TRBD1 identical over 9 bases. The CDR3 consists of 18 residues. Germline V gene sequence: CDR1 ENHRY, CDR2 SYGVKD. V lost 3 bases and J lost 4; bases outside the gene matches: 15. The CDR3 DNA reads TGTGCCATCAGTGATTCAAAACTCATACAGGGGGCGGTCTATGGCTACACCTTC. Translation gives CAISDSKLIQGAVYGYTF.

The CDR3 bases are TGTGCCAGCAGCCAAGTCGACCCGGGACTGTCGTATGGCTACACCTTC. It specifies CASSQVDPGLSYGYTF. The chain joins TRBV3-1 (or the pseudogene TRBV3-2) to TRBJ1-2; possible D gene TRBD1, 5 bases. The CDR3 runs to 16 residues. V shed 1 base and J shed 5 bases, with 17 bases lying between them. Germline V lookup: CDR1 LGHDT, CDR2 YNNKEL (reference sequence).

This chain links TRBV3-1 (or the pseudogene TRBV3-2) with TRBJ1-6; D unresolved. The ends were cut back, 7 bases at V and 9 bases at J, with 13 bases in the middle. CDR1 LGHDT and CDR2 YNNKEL come from the germline V gene (reference sequence). This CDR3 has 13 residues. The CDR3 DNA reads as TGTGCCAGCACCTCACGACTCGGTTCACCCCTCCACTTT. It encodes CASTSRLGSPLHF.

V usage is TRBV18 and J usage is TRBJ2-1; TRBD2 agrees at 11 bases. The CDR3 totals 15 residues. The V gene end was trimmed by 4 bases and the J gene end by 6 bases; junction bases not matched to a gene: 5. The germline CDR1 and CDR2 sequences are KGHSH and LQKENI. The CDR3 DNA follows: TGTGCCAGCTCACTGACTAGCGGGGTGTCCAATGAGCAGTTCTTC. Translation: CASSLTSGVSNEQFF.

This clone was picked up one time. The genes are TRBV21-1 and TRBJ2-3; TRBD2 is taken as the D call from the table, unchecked against the DNA. TRBV21-1 is a recognized pseudogene. This CDR3 is built from 18 residues. CDR3 amino acids: CASSKTAGMNCITDTQYF. The CDR3 DNA follows: TGTGCCAGCAGCAAAACAGCGGGGATGAACTGCATAACAGATACGCAGTATTTT.

The rearrangement links TRBV5-1 to TRBJ2-3; D is possibly TRBD1 (5 bases). The CDR3 length is 14 residues. CDR1 is SGHRS, CDR2 YFSETQ, per germline. Trimming left V 1 base short and J 2 bases short, with 8 bases between. CDR3 region: CASSLQDTTDTQYF. CDR3 DNA: TGCGCCAGCAGCTTGCAGGACACCACAGATACGCAGTATTTT.

The chain is built from TRBV7-9 and TRBJ2-1; no reliable D call. The germline V gene encodes CDR1 SEHNR and CDR2 FQNEAQ (reference sequence). V was shortened by 1 base and J by 7 bases, with 11 bases between the two germline ends. This CDR3 comprises 14 residues. CDR3 nucleotide sequence: TGTGCCAGCAGCTTAGTATTCGCGGTGAATGAGCAGTTCTTC. It is translated as CASSLVFAVNEQFF. The whole variable domain, remainder taken from reference TRBV7-9 and TRBJ2-1, is DTGVSQNPRHKITKRGQNVTFRCDPISEHNRLYWYRQTLGQGPEFLTYFQNEAQLEKSRLLSDRFSAERPKGSFSTLEIQRTEQGDSAMYLCASSLVFAVNEQFFGPGTRLTVL.

V is TRBV13 and J is TRBJ1-3; 7 positions agree with TRBD1. The V gene's germline CDR1 is PRHDT and CDR2 FYEKMQ (reference sequence). This CDR3 spans 17 amino acids. J was trimmed by 0 bases and V by 2 bases; bases with no gene match: 7. The CDR3 DNA sequence: TGTGCCAGCAGCTTAACGACAGGGTCTTACTCTGGAAACACCATATATTTT. It codes for CASSLTTGSYSGNTIYF.

The genes are TRBV5-1 and TRBJ1-2, with D tentatively TRBD1 (5 bases). The CDR3 consists of 15 residues. Trimming cost V 4 bases and J 4 bases, with 17 bases left between them. CDR1 is SGHRS, CDR2 YFSETQ, per germline. CDR3 loop: CASSLVGEGGYGYTF. CDR3 coding DNA: TGCGCCAGCAGCCTGGTAGGGGAGGGAGGCTATGGCTACACCTTC. The full variable domain, rest sourced from reference TRBV5-1 and TRBJ1-2, is KAGVTQTPRYLIKTRGQQVTLSCSPISGHRSVSWYQQTPGQGLQFLFEYFSETQRNKGNFPGRFSGRQFSNSRSEMNVSTLELGDSALYLCASSLVGEGGYGYTFGSGTRLTVV.

This chain uses TRBV12-3 or TRBV12-4 with TRBJ1-2; D is perhaps TRBD1 (5 bases). The germline V and J ends were trimmed by 6 bases and 8 bases, with 13 bases remaining between them. The CDR3 totals 12 residues. The CDR3 region is CASSPDSLGYTF. As DNA, the CDR3 is TGTGCCAGCAGCCCTGACAGTCTCGGCTACACCTTC.

The chain employs TRBV5-1 and TRBJ2-2; no clear D. CDR1 is SGHRS, CDR2 YFSETQ, per germline. CDR3 length equals 12 residues. V was cut by 1 base and J by 6 bases, with 4 bases left in between. CDR3 sequence reads: CASSLTAGELFF. In DNA form, the CDR3 reads TGCGCCAGCAGCTTGACGGCCGGGGAGCTGTTTTTT.

The gene calls are TRBV1 and TRBJ2-7; the DNA was not used to check the table's D call, TRBD2. TRBV1 is given as a pseudogene. This CDR3 spans 16 amino acids. The CDR3 coding sequence is TGCACCAGCAGCCAAGCATCGGGGGGGGTCTCCTACGAGCAGTACGTC. Its translation is CTSSQASGGVSYEQYV.

The gene calls are TRBV18 and TRBJ1-2; a possible D gene is TRBD1 (5 bases). The CDR3 covers 13 residues. The germline V gene has CDR1 KGHSH and CDR2 LQKENI. The V and J ends lost 6 bases and 6 bases respectively, with 14 bases between them. In DNA, the CDR3 is TGTGCCAGCTCCCGGAGCAGGGAGGATGGCTACACCTTC. Its protein is CASSRSREDGYTF.

V is TRBV28 and J is TRBJ1-6; no definite D call. Trimming left V 4 bases short and J 13 bases short, with 8 bases between. The CDR3 length is 11 residues. Germline assignment: CDR1 MDHEN and CDR2 SYDVKM. CDR3 loop: CASSSKLPLHF. CDR3 DNA: TGTGCCAGCAGTTCAAAGCTCCCCCTCCACTTT.

The chain carries TRBV9 and TRBJ2-2; 9 bases are shared with TRBD2. CDR1 and CDR2 (germline): SGDLS, YYNGEE. J gave up 1 base and V 0 bases, and 13 bases lay outside the gene matches. This CDR3 contains 20 residues. CDR3 in amino acids: CASSVAGAGGPRRNTGELFF. The CDR3 nucleotides read TGTGCCAGCAGCGTAGCAGGAGCGGGGGGTCCAAGAAGGAACACCGGGGAGCTGTTTTTT.

The V call is TRBV5-6, the J call TRBJ1-2; D ambiguous. Germline CDR1 reads SGHDT; CDR2 reads YYEEEE. This CDR3 contains 17 residues. V shed 0 bases and J shed 4 bases, with 19 bases lying between them. CDR3 coding DNA: TGTGCCAGCAGCTTGGCCAATGGACTCTTGAACCGCTATGGCTACACCTTC. Amino acids: CASSLANGLLNRYGYTF.

The chain uses TRBV30 and TRBJ2-1; TRBD2 matches 10 bases. Trimming at V came to 1 base and at J to 5 bases, leaving 2 bases not matched to a gene. The CDR3 has 14 residues. Per the germline V gene, CDR1 is GTSNPN and CDR2 is SVGIG (reference sequence). The CDR3 DNA reads TGTGCCTGGAGTGGTAGCGGGGGGAACAATGAGCAGTTCTTC. Translation: CAWSGSGGNNEQFF.

The chain recombines TRBV7-8 with TRBJ2-7; weak D call: TRBD1 (5 bases). Germline CDR1 and CDR2: SGHVS and FQNEAQ. Deletions cut 2 bases from V and 7 bases from J, with 12 bases between. The CDR3 has 13 amino acids. The CDR3 here is CASSLLPKGEQYV. CDR3 nucleotide sequence: TGTGCCAGCAGCTTACTGCCCAAGGGGGAGCAGTACGTC.

This clone was detected only once. This chain links TRBV5-1 with TRBJ1-5; the match to TRBD1 covers 9 bases. The germline V gene has CDR1 SGHRS and CDR2 YFSETQ. With V trimmed by 0 bases and J by 5 bases, 6 bases remained unmatched. The CDR3 loop spans 16 amino acids. CDR3 protein: CASSLVGGTGHQPQHF. In DNA form, the CDR3 reads TGCGCCAGCAGCTTGGTCGGGGGGACAGGGCATCAGCCCCAGCATTTT.